This TCR beta chain appears in the sequencing data of a study of response to subunit inactivated influenza vaccine. A note on this clonotype: Its antigen remains unknown.

Germline CDR1 reads SGHTA; CDR2 reads FQGNSA. CDR3 length: 14 residues. V was clipped by 1 base and J by 2 bases, with 8 bases between them. Regarding the study as a whole: It was the authors' suggestion that each seasonal influenza vaccination recruits few new T cells.

TCRdb reprocessed the RT-PCR reads via MiXCR and lists one record per CDR3 protein. Of 300,000 to 350,000 distinct CDR3 sequences listed, 20% to 25% are singletons. Sequenced here: PBMCs from blood, sampled less than 22 months after vaccination. The source of this sequence is a man in his fifties or sixties who received an inactivated influenza vaccine. This chain links TRBV7-2 with TRBJ1-2; no clear D gene. As DNA, the CDR3 is TGTGCCAGCAGCTTAGATCCGGGGAACTATGGCTACACCTTC. Translation: CASSLDPGNYGYTF. The full variable domain, rest sourced from reference TRBV7-2 and TRBJ1-2, is GAGVSQSPSNKVTEKGKDVELRCDPISGHTALYWYRQSLGQGLEFLIYFQGNSAPDKSGLPSDRFSAERTGGSVSTLTIQRTQQEDSAVYLCASSLDPGNYGYTFGSGTRLTVV.